These T cell receptor beta chains were read from a single sample in a study of OX40 agonist ivuxolimab in advanced cancers. Profiling relied on immunoSEQ multiplex PCR, and the TCRdb table lists in-frame clones only, not all of them. The sample lists fewer than 15,000 clones, around 80% occurring once. Sequencing used CD4+ or CD8+ T cells sorted from blood, obtained in a trial of the OX40 agonist ivuxolimab. Source of these receptors: an adult with an advanced solid tumor such as melanoma, head and neck, liver or kidney cancer. The conserved cysteine and the conserved F or W are not part of the CDR3 here. Fields, in order: J gene, V gene, CDR3 protein.

TRBJ2-5 TRBV5-8 ASSSRGETQY
TRBJ2-2 TRBV19 ASSISPYTRDTHTGELF
TRBJ1-6 TRBV5-6 ASSPHPPRDSPLH
TRBJ1-2 TRBV7-2 ASSLDGRPLGYT
TRBJ2-7 TRBV9 ASSARGMGEQY
TRBJ2-3 TRBV2 ASSLTTDTQY
TRBJ2-7 TRBV10-3 AITGIPKQGASEQY
TRBJ2-6 TRBV7-9 ASSLAGAGRANVLT
TRBJ1-1 TRBV10-2 ASSVTGALNTEAF
TRBJ2-7 TRBV27 ASSLLTGLYYEQY
TRBJ2-7 TRBV2 ASTRSLSGKHEQY
TRBJ1-2 TRBV28 ASSPLDRGHYGYT
TRBJ1-2 TRBV9 ASSVGTGAPVPHNYGYT
TRBJ2-1 TRBV6-1 ASSDLYTMSSYNEQF
TRBJ2-3 TRBV4-2 ASSQDLQGLTDTQY
TRBJ2-7 TRBV11-3 ASSLAVRGDEQY
TRBJ1-1 TRBV6-5 ASSYGPGDTEAF
TRBJ2-7 TRBV9 ASSPESGGYYEQY
TRBJ2-7 TRBV5-6 ASSVVGHYEQY
TRBJ2-7 TRBV27 ASSWTSGSYEQY
TRBJ2-1 TRBV9 ASSGRTSGGPYNEQF
TRBJ2-5 TRBV6-6 ASSYGTGGKTQY
TRBJ1-1 TRBV6-5 ASSYLGENTEAF